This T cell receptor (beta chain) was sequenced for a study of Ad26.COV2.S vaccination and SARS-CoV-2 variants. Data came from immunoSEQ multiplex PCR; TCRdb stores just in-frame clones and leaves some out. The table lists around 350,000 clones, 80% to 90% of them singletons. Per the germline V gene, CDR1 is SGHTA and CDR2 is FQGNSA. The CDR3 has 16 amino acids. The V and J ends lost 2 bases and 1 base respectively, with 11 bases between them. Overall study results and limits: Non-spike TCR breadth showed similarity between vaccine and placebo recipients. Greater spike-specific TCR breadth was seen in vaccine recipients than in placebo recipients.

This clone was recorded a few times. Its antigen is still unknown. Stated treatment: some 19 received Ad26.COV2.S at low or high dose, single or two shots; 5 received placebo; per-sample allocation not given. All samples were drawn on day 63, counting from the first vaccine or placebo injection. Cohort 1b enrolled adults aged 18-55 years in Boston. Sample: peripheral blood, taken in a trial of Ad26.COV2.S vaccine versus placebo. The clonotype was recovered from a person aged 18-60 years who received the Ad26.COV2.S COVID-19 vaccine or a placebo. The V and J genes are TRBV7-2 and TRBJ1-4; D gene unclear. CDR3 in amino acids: CASSLLGERTNEKLFF. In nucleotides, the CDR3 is TGTGCCAGCAGCTTACTCGGGGAAAGAACTAATGAAAAACTGTTTTTT.